This TCR beta chain was retrieved from a study of beta chain features in type 1 diabetes. cDNA synthesis used the whole RNA isolate, giving expressed TCRB sequences. Generated by immunoSEQ multiplex PCR, the TCRdb table keeps only in-frame clones and is missing some. The repertoire consists of hundreds of thousands of clones, with roughly a sixth occurring once and the leading ten covering around 0.02%. Per germline, CDR1 SGHVS and CDR2 FNYEAQ. The CDR3 is made up of 16 amino acids. Trimming cost V 5 bases and J 6 bases, with 19 bases left between them. Sequencing was done on a sample of naive CD4+ T cells from blood. This TCR was recovered from a woman under 30 in good health. The chain combines TRBV7-6 with TRBJ2-2; the D call may be TRBD1 or TRBD2 (6 bases each). The CDR3 nucleotides are TGTGCCAGCAGCCCTAGGGGGGCGACTCCCCCCGGGGAGCTGTTTTTT. Translating it yields CASSPRGATPPGELFF.